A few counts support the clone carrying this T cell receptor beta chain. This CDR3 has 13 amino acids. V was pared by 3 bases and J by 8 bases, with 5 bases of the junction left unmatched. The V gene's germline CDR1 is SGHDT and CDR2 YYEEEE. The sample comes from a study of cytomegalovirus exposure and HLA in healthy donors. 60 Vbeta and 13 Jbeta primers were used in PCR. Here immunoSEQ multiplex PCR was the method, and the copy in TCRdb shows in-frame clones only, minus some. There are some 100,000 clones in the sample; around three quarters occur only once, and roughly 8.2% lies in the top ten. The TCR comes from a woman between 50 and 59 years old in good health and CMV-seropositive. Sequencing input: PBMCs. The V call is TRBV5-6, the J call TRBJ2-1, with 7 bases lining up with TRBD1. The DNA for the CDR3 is TGTGCCAGCAGCTGGGACAGTGAAGATGAGCAGTTCTTC. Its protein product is CASSWDSEDEQFF.